The entry below gives a single T cell receptor (beta chain) sequence along with its context. The antigen is undetermined. These data are taken from a study of T cell responses to AZD1222 COVID-19 vaccine. Germline CDR1 and CDR2: SGHDN and FVKESK. This CDR3 contains 14 residues. V shed 8 bases and J shed 4 bases, with 14 bases lying between them. TCRdb's copy holds only in-frame clones and misses some; the assay was immunoSEQ multiplex PCR. The sample yields around 140,000 clones, over 75% seen once. Notes on the study in general: Donors in the cohort were predominantly white British and more often female, and clonal diversity was possibly underestimated.

The V gene is TRBV14, the J gene TRBJ2-2; D possibly corresponds to TRBD2 (7 bases). This TCR came from an adult who received the MenACWY meningococcal vaccine as a control. The sample in question was peripheral blood, obtained 28 days after the second dose of the MenACWY control vaccine. CDR3 in amino acids: CASAGAISTGELFF. CDR3 bases: TGTGCCAGCGCGGGGGCAATATCCACCGGGGAGCTGTTTTTT.